One and the same sample provided the 28 T cell receptor beta chains below, sequenced in a study of blood T cell repertoires in COVID-19 (dated by TCRdb to about 2020). Receptors were amplified or captured by the immunoSEQ multiplex PCR assay. In TCRdb, the immuneACCESS table is reduced to in-frame sequences with V and J assigned. These tables do not hold every clone; where another copy was compared, an unresolved V gene accounts for under half, and the others remain unexplained. The sample table contains under 130,000 clones; only one count was recorded for 81% of them. 30% to 45% of the sample goes to the ten largest clones. The sample was peripheral blood. Receptor source: a man aged 80 or over with acute or convalescent COVID-19.

The V call is TRBV6-5, the J call TRBJ2-7; maybe TRBD2 (6 bases). With 5 bases removed from V and 6 bases from J, the gap between germline ends came to 17 bases. The CDR3 has 14 residues. From germline, CDR1 is MNHEY and CDR2 SVGAGI. DNA for the CDR3: TGTGCCAGCAGTCGGAACAACCGAGCGGGCGAGCAGTACTTC. Translated, it gives CASSRNNRAGEQYF.

The rearrangement joins TRBV29-1 to TRBJ2-7; possibly TRBD1 for D (5 bases). This CDR3 region has 12 residues. The V gene lost 5 bases and the J gene lost 4 bases, with 12 bases spanning the gap. Germline CDR1 and CDR2: SQVTM and ANQGSEA. CDR3 sequence reads: CSVLQGSYEQYF. CDR3 DNA sequence: TGCAGCGTTCTGCAGGGATCGTACGAGCAGTACTTC.

V is TRBV6-1 and J is TRBJ1-2; 9 bases agree with TRBD1. The CDR3 covers 16 residues. Per the germline V gene, CDR1 is MNHNS and CDR2 is SASEGT. The V and J ends lost 2 bases and 4 bases, in that order; junction bases with no gene match: 8. CDR3 sequence reads: CASSERLGQGFYGYTF. In nucleotides, the CDR3 is TGTGCCAGCAGTGAACGTCTGGGACAGGGATTCTATGGCTACACCTTC.

This clone has a single count. DNA of the CDR3: TGTGCCAGCAGCGTAGCCACCGGGGGAAATGAGCAGTTCTTC. Translation gives CASSVATGGNEQFF. J is TRBJ2-1 and V is TRBV9, with D perhaps matching TRBD2 (6 bases). The V and J ends lost 0 bases and 7 bases respectively, with 11 bases between them. In germline, CDR1 is SGDLS, CDR2 YYNGEE. CDR3 length: 14 amino acids.

The chain employs TRBV28 and TRBJ1-6; perhaps TRBD1 as D (6 bases). This CDR3 is built from 17 residues. Trimming removed 6 bases from V and 3 bases from J, with 18 bases in between. Germline CDR1 is MDHEN and CDR2 is SYDVKM. CDR3 coding DNA: TGTGCCAGCAGGGGGGCCGATACCTATTTCTATAATTCACCCCTCCACTTT. Residues: CASRGADTYFYNSPLHF.

This clone was observed a few times. V gene TRBV7-2 combines with J gene TRBJ1-2; TRBD1 matches at 8 bases. V trimming: 3 bases; J trimming: 6 bases; junction bases outside the gene matches: 3. This CDR3 comprises 13 residues. CDR1 is SGHTA, CDR2 FQGNSA, per germline. CDR3 bases: TGTGCCAGCAGCTTGGACAGGGAACATGGCTACACCTTC. Encoded protein: CASSLDREHGYTF.

This chain links TRBV30 with TRBJ1-4, with TRBD1 matching 7 bases. J gave up 10 bases and V 2 bases, and 13 bases lay outside the gene matches. The CDR3 is 15 amino acids. Germline V gene lookup returns CDR1 GTSNPN and CDR2 SVGIG (reference sequence). The CDR3 DNA reads TGTGCCTGGAGTCAAACAAGGGGGCAAAATTCAAAACTGTTTTTT. It codes for CAWSQTRGQNSKLFF. Together with reference TRBV30 and TRBJ1-4, the CDR3 gives the full variable domain: SQTIHQWPATLVQPVGSPLSLECTVEGTSNPNLYWYRQAAGRGLQLLFYSVGIGQISSEVPQNLSASRPQDRQFILSSKKLLLSDSGFYLCAWSQTRGQNSKLFFGSGTQLSVL.

This chain uses TRBV20-1 with TRBJ2-2; D not resolved. Germline CDR1 DFQATT, CDR2 SNEGSKA (reference sequence). This CDR3 has 11 residues. The V end lost 5 bases, the J end lost 2 bases, and 3 bases lay between the germline ends. Here the CDR3 reads CSARNTGELFF. CDR3 sequence (DNA): TGCAGTGCTCGTAACACCGGGGAGCTGTTTTTT.

This clone came up a few times. J is TRBJ2-1 and V is TRBV6-6, with 7 bases matching TRBD2. CDR1 and CDR2 (germline): MNHNY, SVGAGI (reference sequence). V was pared by 8 bases and J by 3 bases, with 4 bases of the junction left unmatched. The CDR3 covers 13 residues. The CDR3 here is CASGRDFYNEQFF. Here the CDR3 DNA reads TGTGCCAGCGGGAGGGACTTCTACAATGAGCAGTTCTTC.

Here the CDR3 reads CAGTQGAPDTQYF. CDR3 bases: TGTGCCGGTACACAGGGGGCCCCAGATACGCAGTATTTT. The genes are TRBV7-9 and TRBJ2-3; TRBD1 aligns across 9 bases. Trimming at V came to 11 bases and at J to 4 bases, leaving 7 bases not matched to a gene. CDR3 length equals 13 residues. CDR1 and CDR2 from the germline V gene are SEHNR and FQNEAQ (reference sequence). The variable domain in full, completed from reference TRBV7-9 and TRBJ2-3, reads DTGVSQNPRHKITKRGQNVTFRCDPISEHNRLYWYRQTLGQGPEFLTYFQNEAQLEKSRLLSDRFSAERPKGSFSTLEIQRTEQGDSAMYLCAGTQGAPDTQYFGPGTRLTVL.

The J gene is TRBJ1-1, the V gene TRBV7-2; no reliable D call. The CDR3 loop spans 12 amino acids. Germline-derived CDR1 and CDR2 are SGHTA and FQGNSA. V lost 5 bases, J lost 5 bases, and 9 bases lay in between. The CDR3: CASSPTRTEAFF. The DNA for the CDR3 is TGTGCCAGCAGCCCCACGAGAACTGAAGCTTTCTTT.

The CDR3 bases are TGTGCCAGCAGTGGACAGGGAAATGCGGGTATGGCCAAAAACATTCAGTACTTC. This encodes CASSGQGNAGMAKNIQYF. This chain connects TRBV2 to TRBJ2-4; 7 nucleotides match TRBD1. V lost 4 bases to trimming and J lost 1 base; unmatched junction nucleotides: 13. Germline V gene data show CDR1 as SNHLY and CDR2 as FYNNEI. The CDR3 runs 18 residues.

The chain carries TRBV5-1 and TRBJ1-1; 8 bases fit TRBD1. The ends lost 4 bases at V and 1 base at J; junction bases unmatched: 9. The CDR3 loop spans 16 amino acids. Germline assignment: CDR1 SGHRS and CDR2 YFSETQ. The CDR3 here is CASSIQGVGRNTEAFF. CDR3 coding DNA: TGCGCCAGCAGCATACAGGGGGTAGGGCGGAACACTGAAGCTTTCTTT.

The chain recombines TRBV7-2 with TRBJ1-1; D is unclear. Germline V CDR1 and CDR2: SGHTA, FQGNSA. This CDR3 spans 13 amino acids. Trimming took off 0 bases at V and 0 bases at J, with 2 bases between the two ends. The CDR3 loop is CASSLAMNTEAFF. DNA of the CDR3: TGTGCCAGCAGCTTAGCCATGAACACTGAAGCTTTCTTT.

J is TRBJ2-5 and V is TRBV11-2, with 8 bases aligning to TRBD1. Germline CDR1 and CDR2: SGHAT and FQNNGV. The V segment lost 1 base and the J segment 1 base; nucleotides outside the gene matches: 8. CDR3 length: 17 amino acids. CDR3 residues: CASSLVGRGRFQETQYF. CDR3 DNA sequence: TGTGCCAGCAGCTTAGTTGGCAGGGGGCGATTCCAAGAGACCCAGTACTTC.

The chain employs TRBV7-6 and TRBJ1-2; D remains unclear. Germline values: CDR1 SGHVS, CDR2 FNYEAQ. This CDR3 has 15 amino acids. V shed 0 bases and J shed 2 bases, with 10 bases lying between them. The DNA for the CDR3 is TGTGCCAGCAGCTTAGCCCCCGAACAGAACTATGGCTACACCTTC. It codes for CASSLAPEQNYGYTF. Looking up the rest from reference TRBV7-6 and TRBJ1-2 gives the full variable domain: GAGVSQSPRYKVTKRGQDVALRCDPISGHVSLYWYRQALGQGPEFLTYFNYEAQQDKSGLPNDRFSAERPEGSISTLTIQRTEQRDSAMYRCASSLAPEQNYGYTFGSGTRLTVV.

The sample holds one count of this clone. The chain recombines TRBV6-5 with TRBJ1-2; D possibly corresponds to TRBD1 (5 bases). The V gene's germline CDR1 is MNHEY and CDR2 SVGAGI. Deletions cut 6 bases from V and 0 bases from J, with 11 bases between. This CDR3 comprises 14 residues. For the CDR3, the DNA is TGTGCCAGCAGAGACAGAGTGGCTAACTATGGCTACACCTTC. Amino acid sequence: CASRDRVANYGYTF.

The V and J genes are TRBV7-2 and TRBJ2-5, with a possible D match to TRBD2 (6 bases). Deletions cut 4 bases from V and 10 bases from J, with 16 bases between. CDR3 length equals 13 residues. Germline assignment: CDR1 SGHTA and CDR2 FQGNSA. The CDR3 nucleotides read TGTGCCAGCAGCTCGGACCTGGAGGGCAGCCAGTACTTC. Translating it yields CASSSDLEGSQYF.

V is TRBV7-6 and J is TRBJ1-6, with 7 bases that match TRBD1. Germline loops: CDR1 SGHVS, CDR2 FNYEAQ. There are 15 residues in the CDR3. J gave up 8 bases and V 1 base, and 5 bases lay outside the gene matches. CDR3 sequence (DNA): TGTGCCAGCAGCTTAGTATCAGGGGGAGATTCACCCCTCCACTTT. This encodes CASSLVSGGDSPLHF.

The chain uses TRBV6-1 and TRBJ2-7, with 8 positions matching TRBD1. Germline lookup yields CDR1 MNHNS and CDR2 SASEGT. With V trimmed by 3 bases and J by 5 bases, 9 bases remained unmatched. The CDR3 spans 15 residues. The CDR3 loop is CASSDLGTGAHEQYF. The CDR3 DNA is TGTGCCAGCAGTGATTTAGGGACAGGCGCCCACGAGCAGTACTTC.

This clone is a singleton in its sample. This chain links TRBV7-3 with TRBJ2-1; 10 nucleotides align to TRBD1. Unmatched junction bases numbered 6, after V lost 5 bases and J lost 5 bases. This CDR3 has 15 residues. Germline assignment: CDR1 SGHTA and CDR2 FQGTGA. This CDR3 is CASSIDRGPHNEQFF. The CDR3 DNA reads as TGTGCCAGCAGCATAGACAGGGGGCCCCACAATGAGCAGTTCTTC. The full variable domain, rest sourced from reference TRBV7-3 and TRBJ2-1, is GAGVSQTPSNKVTEKGKYVELRCDPISGHTALYWYRQSLGQGPEFLIYFQGTGAADDSGLPNDRFFAVRPEGSVSTLKIQRTERGDSAVYLCASSIDRGPHNEQFFGPGTRLTVL.

The chain couples TRBV10-1 to TRBJ2-5, with 14 positions matching TRBD2. Per the germline V gene, CDR1 is WNHNN and CDR2 is SYGVQD (reference sequence). The CDR3 has 17 amino acids. The junction had 8 bases not matched to a gene; V was cut back by 4 bases and J by 4 bases. As DNA, the CDR3 is TGCGCCAGCAGTGTCGGGACTAGCGGGAGTCGGGGAGAGACCCAGTACTTC. Its protein product is CASSVGTSGSRGETQYF.

In this sample, this clone turned up once. The rearrangement joins TRBV6-5 to TRBJ1-2; a weak D match, TRBD1 (6 bases). V gave up 0 bases and J gave up 7 bases, with 15 bases separating them. Germline CDR1 MNHEY, CDR2 SVGAGI. This CDR3 contains 15 residues. Here the CDR3 reads CASSYSMGRGGGYTF. CDR3 bases: TGTGCCAGCAGTTACTCGATGGGGCGAGGGGGTGGCTACACCTTC.

This chain connects TRBV30 to TRBJ1-5; 11 nucleotides match TRBD1. With 2 bases clipped from V and 6 bases from J, the junction kept 6 bases outside the gene matches. The CDR3 has 15 residues. Germline CDR1 and CDR2: GTSNPN and SVGIG (reference sequence). The CDR3 nucleotides are TGTGCCTGGAGTCAGGACAGGGGGCTTTCTCAGCCCCAGCATTTT. Translating gives CAWSQDRGLSQPQHF.

A note on this clone: The sample carries other DNA sequences with the same CDR3. The chain is built from TRBV5-1 and TRBJ2-2; D may be TRBD1 (6 bases). Germline values: CDR1 SGHRS, CDR2 YFSETQ. The CDR3 is made up of 15 amino acids. V gave up 1 base and J gave up 4 bases, with 11 bases separating them. The CDR3 loop reads CASSLTGRGTGELFF. CDR3 DNA: TGCGCCAGCAGCTTGACAGGGAGAGGCACCGGGGAGCTGTTTTTT.

This chain joins TRBV19 and TRBJ1-2, with a tentative D call TRBD1 (6 bases). Germline loops: CDR1 LNHDA, CDR2 SQIVND (reference sequence). Deletions cut 3 bases from V and 3 bases from J, with 11 bases between. The CDR3 runs 14 residues. CDR3 coding DNA: TGTGCCAGTAGTATGGGGGCCTACTACTATGGCTACACCTTC. This translates into CASSMGAYYYGYTF.

The CDR3 DNA follows: TGCGCCAGCAGCCGGCTGGGACTTTACTATGGCTACACCTTC. Protein: CASSRLGLYYGYTF. This chain uses TRBV4-1 with TRBJ1-2; possible D gene TRBD1, 5 bases. The V gene lost 4 bases and the J gene lost 3 bases, with 12 bases spanning the gap. CDR3 size: 14 residues. The germline gives CDR1 MGHRA, CDR2 YSYEKL.

Worth noting for this clone: In the same sample, other DNA sequences code for this CDR3. The rearrangement uses TRBV7-9 and TRBJ2-5; 9 bases line up with TRBD2. V lost 0 bases to trimming and J lost 4 bases; unmatched junction nucleotides: 3. The CDR3 extends over 15 amino acids. Per the germline V gene, CDR1 is SEHNR and CDR2 is FQNEAQ (reference sequence). CDR3 protein: CASSLASGRGETQYF. The CDR3 DNA sequence: TGTGCCAGCAGCTTAGCTAGCGGGAGAGGAGAGACCCAGTACTTC.